A selection of T cell receptor beta chains follows, all from one sample in a study of Tregs in tolerant kidney transplant recipients. Libraries were prepared by immunoSEQ multiplex PCR; TCRdb keeps only in-frame clonotypes and omits some of them. The data show about 240,000 clones, 84% seen once. Source material: CD4+ T cells from blood. The origin of the receptors is a human donor in good health. The conserved cysteine and the conserved F or W are not part of the CDR3 here. Each record gives: J gene, V gene, clone size, CDR3 protein. Clone size is not always given. Where it is, it says once, few, many or a class for expanded clones.

>TRBJ2-7|TRBV2|NA
ASTATGGSSYEQY
>TRBJ1-2|TRBV30|NA
AWSTRGRGSSNYGYT
>TRBJ2-7|TRBV4-1|NA
ASSLNRGSEQY
>TRBJ2-3|TRBV5-1|few
ASSPGLSTDTQY
>TRBJ2-3|TRBV6-5|few
ASSDWTGNTDTQY
>TRBJ1-3|TRBV7-6|few
ASSSVAGNTIY
>TRBJ2-5|TRBV5-1|NA
ASRMGGGETQY
>TRBJ2-1|TRBV6-5|NA
ASSYRGQTPWAEQF
>TRBJ2-4|TRBV5-4|NA
ASSLRLAGDGRSKNIQY
>TRBJ1-2|TRBV28|NA
ASRVAGNYGYT
>TRBJ1-1|TRBV2|NA
ASSAGAF
>TRBJ1-1|TRBV5-1|NA
ASSREKLSGEAF
>TRBJ1-1|TRBV15|NA
ATTPPGQIEAF
>TRBJ2-1|TRBV19|once
ASSFRDRFLAYNEQF
>TRBJ2-7|TRBV2|once
ASSDPGTGSYEQY
>TRBJ2-7|TRBV11-2|NA
ASSSPRDNYEQY
>TRBJ2-5|TRBV30|NA
AWSRTGKQETQY
>TRBJ1-1|TRBV9|NA
ASSVTGTANTEAF
>TRBJ2-1|TRBV14|NA
ASSQALLASEQF
>TRBJ2-7|TRBV9|NA
ASSDRLAGNEQY
>TRBJ2-7|TRBV30|NA
AWSARPGASYEQY
>TRBJ2-5|TRBV11-3|NA
ASSSERETQY
>TRBJ1-2|TRBV19|NA
ASSMVGQGYGYT
>TRBJ1-1|TRBV29-1|once
SVEISRGTEAF
>TRBJ2-7|TRBV5-6|NA
ASSLSRLYEQY
>TRBJ2-7|TRBV10-1|few
ASSDGVHPGEQY
>TRBJ2-4|TRBV9|NA
ASSPTGGLAKNIQY
>TRBJ2-5|TRBV19|once
ASSIGASQGRETQY
>TRBJ2-6|TRBV5-4|NA
ASNKGRPSGANVLT
>TRBJ1-1|TRBV5-4|once
ASSYQTLNTEAF
>TRBJ1-6|TRBV6-1|NA
ASSIQGGNSPLH
>TRBJ2-2|TRBV7-3|NA
ASKGQGNTGELF
>TRBJ2-7|TRBV19|NA
ASSPGQGGSQY
>TRBJ2-3|TRBV5-4|NA
ASSLDSGSLLTDTQY
>TRBJ1-1|TRBV15|NA
ATSFPGQGSTEAF
>TRBJ1-2|TRBV7-9|NA
ASRLTGGNGYT
>TRBJ2-1|TRBV11-2|NA
ASSSDSPGRGEQF
>TRBJ2-5|TRBV6-5|NA
ASSRLLWEQETQY
>TRBJ2-4|TRBV19|NA
ASSTGSRGNIQY
>TRBJ2-7|TRBV15|NA
ATSRGKTGASYEQY
>TRBJ2-5|TRBV15|few
ATSLRLAGVGETQY
>TRBJ1-1|TRBV15|few
ATSRGPGGGDTEAF
>TRBJ1-6|TRBV7-9|NA
ASSSTRGNSPLH
>TRBJ1-5|TRBV2|NA
ASTREGDSNQPQH
>TRBJ2-7|TRBV30|NA
AWSVWYAGLLLVGTYEQY
>TRBJ1-5|TRBV4-1|NA
ASSQDSQANQPQH
>TRBJ2-1|TRBV6-1|NA
ASRGGFEQF
>TRBJ2-7|TRBV6-1|NA
ASSALDFYEQY